The 29 T cell receptor beta chains in this list originate from one sample, sequenced in a study of CD8+ T cells in alopecia areata listed by TCRdb under 2018. The method was the immunoSEQ multiplex PCR assay. For TCR sequencing, RNA was extracted from every sample and reverse transcribed into cDNA to serve as template. The immuneACCESS repertoire file appears here via TCRdb, limited to in-frame rearrangements. These files lack a portion of the clones; in checked studies, under half of the deficit traces to unresolved V genes, and the cause of the others is not known. In all, the sample holds a few hundred thousand clones, and around three fifths of those were seen once. The ten largest clones capture around 1.5% of the sample. The sample's time point label, decoded: 4 weeks on oral tofacitinib. The intended sense of this specimen's treatment or condition label: oral pan-JAK inhibitor, 5-10 mg twice daily.

This specimen was CD4+ T cells sorted from blood, taken at week 4, from a patient treated with tofacitinib. These receptors came from a human donor with alopecia areata.

V gene TRBV7-9 combines with J gene TRBJ1-5; D remains ambiguous. V lost 0 bases to trimming and J lost 5 bases, with 5 bases between them. The CDR3 totals 13 residues. Germline assignment: CDR1 SEHNR and CDR2 FQNEAQ (reference sequence). The CDR3 bases are TGTGCCAGCAGCTTAGCGAGGGATCAGCCCCAGCATTTT. Protein product: CASSLARDQPQHF. The full variable domain, completed using reference TRBV7-9 and TRBJ1-5, is DTGVSQNPRHKITKRGQNVTFRCDPISEHNRLYWYRQTLGQGPEFLTYFQNEAQLEKSRLLSDRFSAERPKGSFSTLEIQRTEQGDSAMYLCASSLARDQPQHFGDGTRLSIL.

The genes are TRBV30 and TRBJ1-1; D is undetermined. Trimming shortened V by 0 bases and J by 11 bases, and 13 bases separated the two germline ends. Per the germline V gene, CDR1 is GTSNPN and CDR2 is SVGIG (reference sequence). This CDR3 region has 12 residues. The CDR3 bases are TGTGCCTGGAGTGTACTGGTGGAAGGGGCTTTCTTT. This encodes CAWSVLVEGAFF.

V is TRBV10-2 and J is TRBJ2-5; 12 bases agree with TRBD2. The germline V gene has CDR1 WSHSY and CDR2 SAAADI. This CDR3 contains 16 residues. Trimming at V came to 6 bases and at J to 1 base, leaving 6 bases not matched to a gene. CDR3 DNA sequence: TGCGCCAGCAGCCCCCGACTAGCGGGGGCCCAAGAGACCCAGTACTTC. This codes for CASSPRLAGAQETQYF.

This clone appeared many times. The chain uses TRBV5-6 and TRBJ1-1; 7 bases line up with TRBD1. The CDR3 covers 15 residues. V gave up 4 bases and J gave up 0 bases; unmatched junction bases: 6. In germline, CDR1 is SGHDT, CDR2 YYEEEE. The CDR3 DNA sequence: TGTGCCAGCAGCCCGGGACAGATAATGAACACTGAAGCTTTCTTT. Its translation: CASSPGQIMNTEAFF.

This clone was counted between two and nine times. At the DNA level, this CDR3 is encoded by other sequences in the same sample as well. The V and J genes are TRBV29-1 and TRBJ1-2, with D possibly matching TRBD1 (5 bases). The CDR3 contains 12 residues. The V end lost 4 bases, the J end lost 4 bases, and 10 bases lay between the germline ends. Germline V gene data show CDR1 as SQVTM and CDR2 as ANQGSEA. As DNA, the CDR3 is TGCAGCGTTGGAGGGGATGCCTATGGCTACACCTTC. Its protein product is CSVGGDAYGYTF.

The sample holds a few counts of this clone. The chain carries TRBV7-2 and TRBJ2-7, with D uncertain. Trimming took 3 bases from V and 0 from J, leaving 9 bases between them. The length of the CDR3 is 14 residues. The germline gives CDR1 SGHTA, CDR2 FQGNSA. Written as DNA, the CDR3 is TGTGCCAGCAGCTTCGGATCTTCCTCCTACGAGCAGTACTTC. This sequence encodes CASSFGSSSYEQYF.

This clone was observed a handful of times. The chain has TRBV30 and TRBJ2-3; weak D call: TRBD2 (6 bases). V lost 4 bases to trimming and J lost 6 bases, with 8 bases between them. CDR1 is GTSNPN, CDR2 SVGIG, per germline (reference sequence). The CDR3 is 11 residues long. CDR3 region: CAWTGRDTQYF. The CDR3 nucleotides read TGTGCCTGGACAGGGAGGGATACGCAGTATTTT.

The chain carries TRBV2 and TRBJ2-1, with D possibly TRBD2 on 6 matching bases. The germline V and J ends were trimmed by 0 bases and 0 bases, with 6 bases remaining between them. The CDR3 totals 15 residues. Germline loops: CDR1 SNHLY, CDR2 FYNNEI. CDR3 nucleotides: TGTGCCAGCAGTGAAGCGGGGGGCTCCTACAATGAGCAGTTCTTC. It codes for CASSEAGGSYNEQFF.

This rearrangement joins TRBV27 to TRBJ2-3; 8 bases fit TRBD1. Germline assignment: CDR1 MNHEY and CDR2 SMNVEV (reference sequence). Germline trimming cut 7 bases from V and 0 bases from J; bases unmatched to any gene: 3. CDR3 length: 14 amino acids. CDR3 protein: CASKDRASTDTQYF. The CDR3 DNA is TGTGCCAGCAAGGACAGGGCCAGCACAGATACGCAGTATTTT.

Comment on this clone: One end of the junction varies from germline; a read error may be responsible. J is TRBJ2-7 and V is TRBV25-1, with TRBD2 as a possible D gene (5 bases). Looked up from germline, CDR1 is MGHDK and CDR2 is SYGVNS. The CDR3 contains 8 residues. CDR3 DNA: TGTGCCAGCAGTGAATGGGAGTTC. This sequence encodes CASSEWEF.

The chain employs TRBV7-9 and TRBJ2-7; possibly TRBD1 or TRBD2 for D (5 bases each). The V end lost 4 bases, the J end lost 5 bases, and 18 bases lay between the germline ends. Germline loops: CDR1 SEHNR, CDR2 FQNEAQ (reference sequence). This CDR3 contains 15 residues. The CDR3 coding sequence is TGTGCCAGCAGCTCTCTGAGGGGACGGGTGGACGAGCAGTACTTC. Translating it yields CASSSLRGRVDEQYF. The full variable domain, completed using reference TRBV7-9 and TRBJ2-7, is DTGVSQNPRHKITKRGQNVTFRCDPISEHNRLYWYRQTLGQGPEFLTYFQNEAQLEKSRLLSDRFSAERPKGSFSTLEIQRTEQGDSAMYLCASSSLRGRVDEQYFGPGTRLTVT.

The chain employs TRBV7-8 and TRBJ2-1; TRBD1 is a possible D gene (6 bases). Trimming pared 2 bases from V and 7 bases from J, leaving 12 bases between. Germline values: CDR1 SGHVS, CDR2 FQNEAQ. The CDR3 sequence is 14 residues long. The CDR3 nucleotides read TGTGCCAGCAGCTTAAGGGGGTTGGGGAATGAGCAGTTCTTC. Translation: CASSLRGLGNEQFF.

The chain recombines TRBV20-1 with TRBJ2-5; D remains unclear. The CDR3 totals 10 residues. In germline, CDR1 is DFQATT, CDR2 SNEGSKA (reference sequence). The ends were cut back, 4 bases at V and 2 bases at J, with 2 bases in the middle. CDR3 region: CSAKQETQYF. The CDR3 nucleotides are TGCAGTGCTAAACAAGAGACCCAGTACTTC.

The rearrangement uses TRBV29-1 and TRBJ1-2; 8 bases fit TRBD1. The CDR3 extends over 11 amino acids. V lost 7 bases to trimming and J lost 7 bases; unmatched junction nucleotides: 5. Germline V gives CDR1 SQVTM, CDR2 ANQGSEA. The CDR3: CSAQGAGGYTF. CDR3 sequence (DNA): TGCAGCGCGCAGGGGGCAGGTGGCTACACCTTC.

This clone was counted between two and nine times. The V and J genes are TRBV20-1 and TRBJ2-5; tentatively, D is TRBD1 or TRBD2 (5 bases each). Trimming removed 7 bases at V and 5 bases at J, with 11 bases between. The V gene's germline CDR1 is DFQATT and CDR2 SNEGSKA (reference sequence). CDR3 length: 11 amino acids. The DNA for the CDR3 is TGCAGTGTACGGGGCTTGGAGACCCAGTACTTC. This translates into CSVRGLETQYF.

This rearrangement joins TRBV14 to TRBJ1-1, with D unclear. The germline V gene has CDR1 SGHDN and CDR2 FVKESK. Trimming shortened V by 1 base and J by 11 bases, and 8 bases separated the two germline ends. The CDR3 loop spans 11 amino acids. The CDR3: CASSQGWIAFF. The CDR3 coding sequence is TGTGCCAGCAGCCAAGGTTGGATTGCTTTCTTT. Filled out from reference TRBV14 and TRBJ1-1, the complete variable domain reads EAGVTQFPSHSVIEKGQTVTLRCDPISGHDNLYWYRRVMGKEIKFLLHFVKESKQDESGMPNNRFLAERTGGTYSTLKVQPAELEDSGVYFCASSQGWIAFFGQGTRLTVV.

The chain employs TRBV27 and TRBJ1-4, with D possibly being TRBD1 (6 bases). This CDR3 contains 15 residues. Germline V CDR1 and CDR2: MNHEY, SMNVEV (reference sequence). V gave up 3 bases and J gave up 5 bases, with 13 bases separating them. CDR3 residues: CASSFLTGTNEKLFF. The CDR3 DNA is TGTGCCAGCAGTTTCCTAACAGGGACGAATGAAAAACTGTTTTTT. Complete variable domain (other parts from reference TRBV27 and TRBJ1-4): EAQVTQNPRYLITVTGKKLTVTCSQNMNHEYMSWYRQDPGLGLRQIYYSMNVEVTDKGDVPEGYKVSRKEKRNFPLILESPSPNQTSLYFCASSFLTGTNEKLFFGSGTQLSVL.

The chain employs TRBV10-3 and TRBJ2-5; 7 nucleotides agree with TRBD2. Per the germline V gene, CDR1 is ENHRY and CDR2 is SYGVKD. CDR3 size: 14 residues. The J segment lost 3 bases and the V segment lost 6 bases, leaving 7 bases of the junction unmatched. CDR3 sequence reads: CAIRSSGPEETQYF. CDR3 in DNA: TGTGCCATCAGGAGTAGCGGGCCCGAAGAGACCCAGTACTTC.

This rearrangement joins TRBV29-1 to TRBJ1-1; 7 bases are shared with TRBD1. The CDR3 covers 13 residues. Per germline, CDR1 SQVTM and CDR2 ANQGSEA. The J segment lost 4 bases and the V segment lost 5 bases, leaving 7 bases of the junction unmatched. DNA of the CDR3: TGCAGCGTTCGACAGGGATCGAGCACTGAAGCTTTCTTT. It codes for CSVRQGSSTEAFF.

A word on this clone: Other DNA variants within this sample encode the same CDR3. The chain recombines TRBV29-1 with TRBJ2-7, with D tentatively TRBD1 (5 bases). The ends were cut back, 3 bases at V and 0 bases at J, with 6 bases in the middle. The CDR3 is made up of 12 amino acids. Germline V gene lookup returns CDR1 SQVTM and CDR2 ANQGSEA. Written as DNA, the CDR3 is TGCAGCGTTGACGACAGCTCCTACGAGCAGTACTTC. This gives the protein CSVDDSSYEQYF.

The chain is built from TRBV6-5 and TRBJ2-7; 7 bases match TRBD1. Germline lookup yields CDR1 MNHEY and CDR2 SVGAGI. The CDR3 sequence is 15 residues long. V gave up 6 bases and J gave up 0 bases; unmatched junction bases: 8. The CDR3 is CASSPQGTVSYEQYF. The CDR3 DNA reads TGTGCCAGCAGCCCCCAGGGGACAGTCTCCTACGAGCAGTACTTC.

The V call is TRBV25-1, the J call TRBJ2-1; the match to TRBD2 covers 11 bases. Per the germline V gene, CDR1 is MGHDK and CDR2 is SYGVNS. After removal of 2 bases from V and 10 bases from J, the junction contained 13 bases not matched to a gene. This CDR3 spans 17 amino acids. This CDR3 reads CASSETTSGASRREQFF. The DNA for the CDR3 is TGTGCCAGCAGTGAAACGACTAGCGGGGCGAGTAGACGAGAGCAGTTCTTC.

The rearrangement joins TRBV6-5 to TRBJ1-1; the D gene is possibly TRBD1 (5 bases). Per germline, CDR1 MNHEY and CDR2 SVGAGI. V was cut by 2 bases and J by 3 bases, with 7 bases left in between. The CDR3 length is 13 residues. CDR3 DNA: TGTGCCAGCAGTTACGACAGTTACACTGAAGCTTTCTTT. Amino acid sequence: CASSYDSYTEAFF.

This clone came up once. The same CDR3 also results from other DNA sequences found in this sample. V usage is TRBV30 and J usage is TRBJ1-5; D not certain. CDR1 and CDR2 from the germline V gene are GTSNPN and SVGIG (reference sequence). The V end lost 0 bases, the J end lost 0 bases, and 6 bases lay between the germline ends. The CDR3 sequence is 14 residues long. CDR3 sequence: CAWSVLDSNQPQHF. The CDR3 DNA reads TGTGCCTGGAGTGTACTAGATAGCAATCAGCCCCAGCATTTT.

This clone was seen a few times. The chain is built from TRBV7-2 and TRBJ2-1; D is unclear. This CDR3 region has 14 residues. V gave up 1 base and J gave up 9 bases, with 13 bases separating them. Germline V gene sequence: CDR1 SGHTA, CDR2 FQGNSA. The CDR3 reads CASSLEAGWREQFF. The DNA for the CDR3 is TGTGCCAGCAGCTTAGAGGCAGGCTGGCGTGAGCAGTTCTTC.

This chain joins TRBV9 and TRBJ1-2; D is unclear. The CDR3 sequence is 13 residues long. CDR1 is SGDLS and CDR2 is YYNGEE in the germline V gene. V was cut by 1 base and J by 8 bases, with 12 bases left in between. CDR3 in DNA: TGTGCCAGCAGCGTACTCGAGGGTATCGGCTACACCTTC. Translating it yields CASSVLEGIGYTF.

The V and J genes are TRBV30 and TRBJ1-6; D unclear. The length of the CDR3 is 15 residues. CDR1 and CDR2 from the germline V gene are GTSNPN and SVGIG (reference sequence). Trimming stripped 0 bases from V and 6 bases from J, with 12 bases between. The CDR3 DNA reads TGTGCCTGGAGTGTTGGAGCTACAACTAATTCACCCCTCCACTTT. It encodes CAWSVGATTNSPLHF.

This sequence joins TRBV7-3 and TRBJ2-2; D may be TRBD2 (5 bases). The V and J ends lost 5 bases and 1 base respectively, with 8 bases between them. The CDR3 has 14 amino acids. CDR1 is SGHTA, CDR2 FQGTGA, per germline. The CDR3 DNA sequence: TGTGCCAGCAGCCCCGGAGGGAACACCGGGGAGCTGTTTTTT. Translated, it gives CASSPGGNTGELFF.

About this clone: The sample holds other DNA sequences that translate to the same CDR3. J is TRBJ2-2 and V is TRBV29-1; D remains ambiguous. The V end was cut by 4 bases, the J end by 6 bases, with 6 bases between. The CDR3 is made up of 11 amino acids. CDR1 and CDR2 (germline): SQVTM, ANQGSEA. CDR3 loop: CSVGDPGELFF. As DNA, the CDR3 is TGCAGCGTTGGAGACCCCGGGGAGCTGTTTTTT.